This T cell receptor (beta chain) stems from a study of shared clonotypes between healthy human individuals. Regarding the study as a whole: The study generally estimated greater richness for naive than memory subsets.

TCRdb's copy holds only in-frame clones and misses some; the assay was immunoSEQ multiplex PCR. The sample has millions of clones; roughly 91% are singletons. V gave up 6 bases and J gave up 6 bases; unmatched junction bases: 4. CDR1 is SEHNR and CDR2 is FQNEAQ in the germline V gene (reference sequence). CDR3 size: 12 residues. With regard to this clone: Its antigen remains unidentified.

Naive CD8 cells, CD45RO-negative and positively selected for CCR7, excluded terminally differentiated effector memory CD45RA+ cells. This sequence joins TRBV7-9 and TRBJ2-7, with 8 positions matching TRBD1. This TCR came from a man aged 18 to 29 in good health. Some clones in this sample may be carry-over from other donors' samples. Sequenced input: naive CD8+ T cells from PBMCs. Written as DNA, the CDR3 is TGTGCCAGCAGACACGGACAGGGCGAGCAGTACTTC. Translated, it gives CASRHGQGEQYF.